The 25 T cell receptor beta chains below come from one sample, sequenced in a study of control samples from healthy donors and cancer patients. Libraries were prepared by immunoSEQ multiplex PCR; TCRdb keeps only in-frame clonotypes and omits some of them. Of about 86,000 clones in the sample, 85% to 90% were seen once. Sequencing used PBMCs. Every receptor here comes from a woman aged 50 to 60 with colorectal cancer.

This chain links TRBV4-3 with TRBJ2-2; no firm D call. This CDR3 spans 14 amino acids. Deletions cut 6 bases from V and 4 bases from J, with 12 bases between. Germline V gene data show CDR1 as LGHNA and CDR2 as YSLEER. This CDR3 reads CASRRSDITGELFF. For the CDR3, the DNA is TGCGCCAGCAGACGCTCAGATATCACCGGGGAGCTGTTTTTT.

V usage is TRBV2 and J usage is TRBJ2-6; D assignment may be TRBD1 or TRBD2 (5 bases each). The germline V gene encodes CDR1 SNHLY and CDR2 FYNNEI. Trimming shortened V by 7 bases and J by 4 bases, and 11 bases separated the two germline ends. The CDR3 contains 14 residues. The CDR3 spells CASTGTSGANVLTF. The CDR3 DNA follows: TGTGCCAGCACAGGGACCTCCGGGGCCAACGTCCTGACTTTC.

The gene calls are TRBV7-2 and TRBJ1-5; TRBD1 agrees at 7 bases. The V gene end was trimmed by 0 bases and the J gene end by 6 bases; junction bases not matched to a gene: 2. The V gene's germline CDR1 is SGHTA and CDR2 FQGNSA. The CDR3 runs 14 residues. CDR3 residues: CASSLATGPQPQHF. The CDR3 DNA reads TGTGCCAGCAGCTTAGCGACAGGGCCTCAGCCCCAGCATTTT.

The chain's CDR3 is CASSPTGTGAKNIQYF. As DNA, the CDR3 is TGTGCCAGCAGCCCGACCGGGACTGGAGCCAAAAACATTCAGTACTTC. The chain uses TRBV7-8 and TRBJ2-4; D perhaps matches TRBD2 (6 bases). V lost 5 bases to trimming and J lost 0 bases, with 14 bases between them. Germline-derived CDR1 and CDR2 are SGHVS and FQNEAQ. This CDR3 is built from 16 residues.

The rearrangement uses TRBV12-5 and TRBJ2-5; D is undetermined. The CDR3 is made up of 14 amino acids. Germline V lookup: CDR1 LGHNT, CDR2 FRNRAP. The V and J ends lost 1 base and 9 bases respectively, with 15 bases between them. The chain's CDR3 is CASGLDPQIGAQYF. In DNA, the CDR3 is TGTGCTAGTGGTTTGGACCCCCAAATTGGGGCCCAGTACTTC.

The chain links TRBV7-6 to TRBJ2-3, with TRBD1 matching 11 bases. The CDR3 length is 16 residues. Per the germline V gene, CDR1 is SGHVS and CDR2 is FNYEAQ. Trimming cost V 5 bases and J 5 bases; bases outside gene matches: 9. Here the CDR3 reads CASSPGTGGGIDTQYF. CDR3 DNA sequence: TGTGCCAGCAGCCCCGGGACAGGGGGTGGTATAGATACGCAGTATTTT.

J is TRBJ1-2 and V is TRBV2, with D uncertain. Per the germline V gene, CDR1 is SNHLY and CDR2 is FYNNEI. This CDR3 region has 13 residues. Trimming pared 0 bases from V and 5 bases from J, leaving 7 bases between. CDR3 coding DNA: TGTGCCAGCAGTGAAGCAAGGAGGTATGGCTACACCTTC. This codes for CASSEARRYGYTF. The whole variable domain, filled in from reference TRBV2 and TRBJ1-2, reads EPEVTQTPSHQVTQMGQEVILRCVPISNHLYFYWYRQILGQKVEFLVSFYNNEISEKSEIFDDQFSVERPDGSNFTLKIRSTKLEDSAMYFCASSEARRYGYTFGSGTRLTVV.

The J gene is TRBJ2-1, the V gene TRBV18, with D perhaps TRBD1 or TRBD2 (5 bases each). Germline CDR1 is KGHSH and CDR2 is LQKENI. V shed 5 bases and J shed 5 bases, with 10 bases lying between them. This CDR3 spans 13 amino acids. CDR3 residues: CASSASRDNEQFF. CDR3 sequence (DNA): TGTGCCAGCTCAGCTAGCAGGGACAATGAGCAGTTCTTC.

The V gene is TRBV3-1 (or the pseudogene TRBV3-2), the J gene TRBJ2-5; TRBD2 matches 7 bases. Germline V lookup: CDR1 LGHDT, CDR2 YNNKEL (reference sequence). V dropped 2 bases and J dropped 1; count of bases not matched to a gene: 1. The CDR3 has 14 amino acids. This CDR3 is CASSQSGGQETQYF. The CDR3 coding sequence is TGTGCCAGCAGCCAATCGGGAGGCCAAGAGACCCAGTACTTC.

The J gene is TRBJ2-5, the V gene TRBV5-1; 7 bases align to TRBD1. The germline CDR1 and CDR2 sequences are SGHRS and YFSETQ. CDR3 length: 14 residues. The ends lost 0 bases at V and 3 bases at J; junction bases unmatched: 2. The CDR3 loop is CASSLGQGKETQYF. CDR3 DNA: TGCGCCAGCAGCTTGGGACAGGGAAAAGAGACCCAGTACTTC.

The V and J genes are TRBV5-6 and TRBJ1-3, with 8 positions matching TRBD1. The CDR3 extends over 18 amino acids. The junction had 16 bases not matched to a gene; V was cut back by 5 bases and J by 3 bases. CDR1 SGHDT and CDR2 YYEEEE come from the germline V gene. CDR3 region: CASSSDRDNRFYGNTIYF. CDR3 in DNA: TGTGCCAGCAGTTCGGACAGGGACAACCGCTTTTATGGAAACACCATATATTTT.

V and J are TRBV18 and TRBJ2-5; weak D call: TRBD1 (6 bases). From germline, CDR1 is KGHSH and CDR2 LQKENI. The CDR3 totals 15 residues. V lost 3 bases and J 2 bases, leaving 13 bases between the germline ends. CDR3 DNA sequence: TGTGCCAGCTCACCTCGGGTGGGGGCACAAGAGACCCAGTACTTC. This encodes CASSPRVGAQETQYF.

CDR3 in DNA: TGCGCCAGCAGCCAAGAAAGGGTATTGGGCGGGGAGCTGTTTTTT. Protein: CASSQERVLGGELFF. The chain has TRBV4-1 and TRBJ2-2; no definite D call. The CDR3 consists of 15 residues. V was pared by 0 bases and J by 7 bases, with 12 bases between. CDR1 and CDR2 from the germline V gene are MGHRA and YSYEKL.

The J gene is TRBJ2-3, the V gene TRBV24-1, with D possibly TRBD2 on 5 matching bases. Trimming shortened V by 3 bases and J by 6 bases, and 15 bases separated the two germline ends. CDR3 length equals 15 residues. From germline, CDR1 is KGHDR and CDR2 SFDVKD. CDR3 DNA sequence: TGTGCCACCAGTGATCCAGGACGAGGGTGGGATACGCAGTATTTT. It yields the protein CATSDPGRGWDTQYF.

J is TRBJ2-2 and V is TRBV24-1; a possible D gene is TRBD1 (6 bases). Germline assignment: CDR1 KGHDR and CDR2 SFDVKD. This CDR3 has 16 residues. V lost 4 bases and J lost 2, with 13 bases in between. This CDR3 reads CATSETGSRNTGELFF. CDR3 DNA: TGTGCCACCAGTGAAACAGGGTCGCGTAACACCGGGGAGCTGTTTTTT.

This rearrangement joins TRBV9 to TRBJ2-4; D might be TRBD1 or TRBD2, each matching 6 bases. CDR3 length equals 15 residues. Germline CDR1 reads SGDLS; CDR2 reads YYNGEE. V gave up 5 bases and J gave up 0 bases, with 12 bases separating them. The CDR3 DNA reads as TGTGCCAGCAGTGGGGGCGGGGTAGCCAAAAACATTCAGTACTTC. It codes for CASSGGGVAKNIQYF.

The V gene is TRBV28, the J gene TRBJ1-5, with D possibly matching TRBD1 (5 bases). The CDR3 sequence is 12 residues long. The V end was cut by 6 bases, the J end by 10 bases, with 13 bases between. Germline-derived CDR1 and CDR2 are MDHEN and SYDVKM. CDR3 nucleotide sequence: TGTGCCAGCAGCCAGGGTCTGAAACCCCAGCATTTT. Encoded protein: CASSQGLKPQHF.

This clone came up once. CDR3 region: CASGPDRGTEAFF. CDR3 nucleotides: TGTGCTAGTGGCCCAGACAGGGGCACTGAAGCTTTCTTT. The gene calls are TRBV12-5 and TRBJ1-1; 8 bases are shared with TRBD1. V lost 6 bases, J lost 4 bases, and 4 bases stayed unmatched. Germline CDR1 LGHNT, CDR2 FRNRAP. CDR3 length equals 13 residues.

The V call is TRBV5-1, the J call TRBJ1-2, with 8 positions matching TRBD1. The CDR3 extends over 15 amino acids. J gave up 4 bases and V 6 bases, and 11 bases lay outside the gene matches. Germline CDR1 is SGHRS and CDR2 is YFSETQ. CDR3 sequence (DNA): TGCGCCAGCACTAGAGCAGGGGGCAGTCTCTATGGCTACACCTTC. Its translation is CASTRAGGSLYGYTF.

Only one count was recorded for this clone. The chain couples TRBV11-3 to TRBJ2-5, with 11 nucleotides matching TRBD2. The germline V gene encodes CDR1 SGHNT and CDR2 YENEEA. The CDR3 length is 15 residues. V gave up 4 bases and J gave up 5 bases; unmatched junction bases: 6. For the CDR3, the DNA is TGTGCCAGCAGCTCCGGGACTAGCGGACGGGAGACCCAGTACTTC. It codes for CASSSGTSGRETQYF.

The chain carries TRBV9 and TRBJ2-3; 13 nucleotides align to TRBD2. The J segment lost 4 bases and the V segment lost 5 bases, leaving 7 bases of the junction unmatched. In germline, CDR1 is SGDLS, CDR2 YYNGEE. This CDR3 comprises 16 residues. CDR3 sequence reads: CASSPMTSGGSDTQYF. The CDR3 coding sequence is TGTGCCAGCAGTCCAATGACTAGCGGGGGGTCAGATACGCAGTATTTT.

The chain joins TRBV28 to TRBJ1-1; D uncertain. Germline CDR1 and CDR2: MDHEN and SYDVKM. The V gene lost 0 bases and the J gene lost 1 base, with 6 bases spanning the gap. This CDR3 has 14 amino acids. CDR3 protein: CASSLWQANTEAFF. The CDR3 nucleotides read TGTGCCAGCAGTTTATGGCAAGCGAACACTGAAGCTTTCTTT.

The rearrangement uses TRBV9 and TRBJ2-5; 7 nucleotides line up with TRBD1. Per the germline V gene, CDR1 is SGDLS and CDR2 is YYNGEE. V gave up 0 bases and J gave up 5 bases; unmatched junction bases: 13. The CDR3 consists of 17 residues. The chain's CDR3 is CASSVGDRAGGRETQYF. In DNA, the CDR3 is TGTGCCAGCAGCGTAGGAGACAGGGCTGGGGGTAGGGAGACCCAGTACTTC. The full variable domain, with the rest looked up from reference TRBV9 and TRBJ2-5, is DSGVTQTPKHLITATGQRVTLRCSPRSGDLSVYWYQQSLDQGLQFLIQYYNGEERAKGNILERFSAQQFPDLHSELNLSSLELGDSALYFCASSVGDRAGGRETQYFGPGTRLLVL.

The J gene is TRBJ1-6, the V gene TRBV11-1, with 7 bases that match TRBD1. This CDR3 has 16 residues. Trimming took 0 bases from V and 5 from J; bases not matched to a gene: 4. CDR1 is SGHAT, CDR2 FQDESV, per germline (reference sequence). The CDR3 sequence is CASSLAGQGDNSPLHF. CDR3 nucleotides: TGTGCCAGCAGCTTAGCTGGTCAGGGGGATAATTCACCCCTCCACTTT.

This CDR3 is CASSLGGVDTQYF. The CDR3 coding sequence is TGTGCCAGCAGCCTGGGGGGGGTAGATACGCAGTATTTT. The V and J genes are TRBV3-1 (or the pseudogene TRBV3-2) and TRBJ2-3; the match to TRBD2 covers 7 bases. V was clipped by 4 bases and J by 5 bases; unmatched bases: 3. CDR1 is LGHDT, CDR2 YNNKEL, per germline (reference sequence). CDR3 length: 13 residues.